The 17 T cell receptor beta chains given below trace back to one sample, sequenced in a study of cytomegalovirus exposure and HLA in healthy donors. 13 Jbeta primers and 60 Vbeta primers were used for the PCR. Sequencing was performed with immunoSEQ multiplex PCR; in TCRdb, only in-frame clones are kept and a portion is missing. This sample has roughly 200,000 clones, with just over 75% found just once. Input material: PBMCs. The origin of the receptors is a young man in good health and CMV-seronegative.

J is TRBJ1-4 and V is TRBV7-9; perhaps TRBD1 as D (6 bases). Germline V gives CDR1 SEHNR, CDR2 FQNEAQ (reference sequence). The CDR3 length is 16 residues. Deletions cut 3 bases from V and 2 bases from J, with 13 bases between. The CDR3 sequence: CASSFLGGPTNEKLFF. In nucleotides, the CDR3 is TGTGCCAGCAGCTTCTTAGGGGGTCCGACTAATGAAAAACTGTTTTTT.

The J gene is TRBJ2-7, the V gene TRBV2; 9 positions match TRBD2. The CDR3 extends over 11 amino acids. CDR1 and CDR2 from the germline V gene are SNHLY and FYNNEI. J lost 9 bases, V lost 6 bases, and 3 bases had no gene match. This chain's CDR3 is CASSQAGGQYF. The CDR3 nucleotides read TGTGCCAGCAGCCAAGCGGGAGGGCAGTACTTC.

The CDR3 nucleotides are TGTGCCAGCCTTGGATGGGGGCCCTCAAAAGAGACCCAGTACTTC. Its protein product is CASLGWGPSKETQYF. The V call is TRBV2, the J call TRBJ2-5; a weak D match, TRBD1 (6 bases). Germline CDR1 SNHLY, CDR2 FYNNEI. Trimming cost V 8 bases and J 3 bases, with 19 bases left between them. The CDR3 covers 15 residues.

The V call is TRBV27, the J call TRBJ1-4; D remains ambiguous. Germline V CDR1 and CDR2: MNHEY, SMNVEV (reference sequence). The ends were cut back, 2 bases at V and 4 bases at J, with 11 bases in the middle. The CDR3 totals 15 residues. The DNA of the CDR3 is TGTGCCAGCAGTTTAACGCAGGCGCTTAATGAAAAACTGTTTTTT. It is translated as CASSLTQALNEKLFF.

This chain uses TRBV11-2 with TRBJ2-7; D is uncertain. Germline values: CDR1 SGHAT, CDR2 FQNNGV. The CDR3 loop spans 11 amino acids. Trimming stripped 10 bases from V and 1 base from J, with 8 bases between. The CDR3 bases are TGTGCCACTGGTCGGTCCTACGAGCAGTACTTC. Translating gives CATGRSYEQYF.

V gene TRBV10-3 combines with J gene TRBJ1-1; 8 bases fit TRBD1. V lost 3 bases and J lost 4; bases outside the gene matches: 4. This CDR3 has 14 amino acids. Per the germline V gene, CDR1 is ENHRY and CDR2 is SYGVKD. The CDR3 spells CAISEGQGSTEAFF. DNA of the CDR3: TGTGCCATCAGTGAAGGACAGGGTAGCACTGAAGCTTTCTTT.

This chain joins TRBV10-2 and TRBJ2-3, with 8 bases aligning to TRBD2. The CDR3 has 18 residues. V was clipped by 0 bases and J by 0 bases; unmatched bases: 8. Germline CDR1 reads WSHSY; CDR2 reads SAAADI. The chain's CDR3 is CASSESGSGSPSTDTQYF. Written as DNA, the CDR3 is TGCGCCAGCAGTGAGTCGGGAAGCGGGAGCCCAAGCACAGATACGCAGTATTTT.

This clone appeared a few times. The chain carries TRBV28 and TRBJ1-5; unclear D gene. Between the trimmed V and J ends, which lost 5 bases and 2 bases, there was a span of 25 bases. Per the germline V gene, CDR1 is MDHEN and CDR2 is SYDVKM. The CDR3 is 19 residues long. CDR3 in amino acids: CASSGRHFLGGAGNQPQHF. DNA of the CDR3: TGTGCCAGCAGTGGACGACATTTTTTGGGTGGAGCGGGCAATCAGCCCCAGCATTTT. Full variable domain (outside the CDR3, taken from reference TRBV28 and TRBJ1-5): DVKVTQSSRYLVKRTGEKVFLECVQDMDHENMFWYRQDPGLGLRLIYFSYDVKMKEKGDIPEGYSVSREKKERFSLILESASTNQTSMYLCASSGRHFLGGAGNQPQHFGDGTRLSIL.

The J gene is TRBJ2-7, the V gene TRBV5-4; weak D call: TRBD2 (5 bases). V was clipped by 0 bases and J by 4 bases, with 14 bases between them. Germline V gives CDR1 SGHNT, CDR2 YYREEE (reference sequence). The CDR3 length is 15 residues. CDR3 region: CASSLGAEVWYEQYF. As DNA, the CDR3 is TGTGCCAGCAGCTTGGGTGCGGAGGTCTGGTACGAGCAGTACTTC.

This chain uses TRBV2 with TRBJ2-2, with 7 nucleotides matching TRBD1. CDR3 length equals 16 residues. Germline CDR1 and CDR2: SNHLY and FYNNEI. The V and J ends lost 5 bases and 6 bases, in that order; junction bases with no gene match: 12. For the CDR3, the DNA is TGTGCCAGCAGTTCCCAAGTGACAGGGTTGCCCGGGGAGCTGTTTTTT. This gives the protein CASSSQVTGLPGELFF.

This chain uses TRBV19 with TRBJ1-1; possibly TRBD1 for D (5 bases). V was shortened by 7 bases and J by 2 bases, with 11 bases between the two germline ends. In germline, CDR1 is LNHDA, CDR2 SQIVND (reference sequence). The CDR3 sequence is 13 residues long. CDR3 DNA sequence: TGTGCCAGTAATGACAGACCCAACACTGAAGCTTTCTTT. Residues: CASNDRPNTEAFF. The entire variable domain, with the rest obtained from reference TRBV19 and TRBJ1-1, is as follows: DGGITQSPKYLFRKEGQNVTLSCEQNLNHDAMYWYRQDPGQGLRLIYYSQIVNDFQKGDIAEGYSVSREKKESFPLTVTSAQKNPTAFYLCASNDRPNTEAFFGQGTRLTVV.

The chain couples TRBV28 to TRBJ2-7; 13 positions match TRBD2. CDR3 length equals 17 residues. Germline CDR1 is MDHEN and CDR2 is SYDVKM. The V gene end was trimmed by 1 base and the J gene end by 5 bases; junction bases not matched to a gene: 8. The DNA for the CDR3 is TGTGCCAGCAGTTTATCGAAGTGGGGACTAGCGGGAAACGAGCAGTACTTC. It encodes CASSLSKWGLAGNEQYF.

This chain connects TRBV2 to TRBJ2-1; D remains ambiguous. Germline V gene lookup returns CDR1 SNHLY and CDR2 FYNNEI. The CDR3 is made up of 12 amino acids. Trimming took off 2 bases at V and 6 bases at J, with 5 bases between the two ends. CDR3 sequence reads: CASSELRNEQFF. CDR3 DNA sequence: TGTGCCAGCAGTGAACTTCGCAATGAGCAGTTCTTC.

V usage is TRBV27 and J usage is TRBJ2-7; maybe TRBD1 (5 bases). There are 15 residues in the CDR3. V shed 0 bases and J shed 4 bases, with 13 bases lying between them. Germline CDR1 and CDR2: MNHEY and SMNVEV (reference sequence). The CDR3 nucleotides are TGTGCCAGCAGTTTATCCAGGGCAGGGCTTTACGAGCAGTACTTC. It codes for CASSLSRAGLYEQYF.

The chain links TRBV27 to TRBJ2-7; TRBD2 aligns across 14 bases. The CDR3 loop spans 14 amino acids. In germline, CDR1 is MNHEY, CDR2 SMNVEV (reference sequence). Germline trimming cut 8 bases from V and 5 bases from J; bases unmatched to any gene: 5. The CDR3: CASGTSGRGDEQYF. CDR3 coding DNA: TGTGCCAGCGGGACTAGCGGGAGAGGCGACGAGCAGTACTTC.

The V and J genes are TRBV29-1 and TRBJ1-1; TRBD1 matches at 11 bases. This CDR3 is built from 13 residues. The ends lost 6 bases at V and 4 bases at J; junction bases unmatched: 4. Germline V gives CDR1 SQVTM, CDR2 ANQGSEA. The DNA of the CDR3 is TGCAGCGTCCGAGGGACAGGGGGCACTGAAGCTTTCTTT. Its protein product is CSVRGTGGTEAFF.

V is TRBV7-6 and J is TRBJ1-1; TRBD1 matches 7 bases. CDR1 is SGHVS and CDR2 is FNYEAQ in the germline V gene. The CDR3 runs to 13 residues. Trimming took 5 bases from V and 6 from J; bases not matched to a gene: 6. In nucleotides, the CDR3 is TGTGCCAGCAGCCGCGGACAGGTGGCTGAAGCTTTCTTT. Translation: CASSRGQVAEAFF.